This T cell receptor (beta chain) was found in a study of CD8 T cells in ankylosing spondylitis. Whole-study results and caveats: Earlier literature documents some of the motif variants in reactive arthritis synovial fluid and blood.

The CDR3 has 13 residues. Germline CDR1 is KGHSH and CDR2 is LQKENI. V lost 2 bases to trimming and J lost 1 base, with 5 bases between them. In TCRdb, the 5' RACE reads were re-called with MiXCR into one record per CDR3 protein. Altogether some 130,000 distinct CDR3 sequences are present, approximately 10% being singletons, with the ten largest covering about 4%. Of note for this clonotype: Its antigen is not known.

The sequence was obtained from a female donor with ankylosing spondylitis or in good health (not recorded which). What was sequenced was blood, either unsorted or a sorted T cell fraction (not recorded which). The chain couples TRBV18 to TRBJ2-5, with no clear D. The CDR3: CASSPTAQETQYF. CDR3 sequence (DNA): TGTGCCAGCTCACCAACAGCCCAAGAGACCCAGTACTTC.